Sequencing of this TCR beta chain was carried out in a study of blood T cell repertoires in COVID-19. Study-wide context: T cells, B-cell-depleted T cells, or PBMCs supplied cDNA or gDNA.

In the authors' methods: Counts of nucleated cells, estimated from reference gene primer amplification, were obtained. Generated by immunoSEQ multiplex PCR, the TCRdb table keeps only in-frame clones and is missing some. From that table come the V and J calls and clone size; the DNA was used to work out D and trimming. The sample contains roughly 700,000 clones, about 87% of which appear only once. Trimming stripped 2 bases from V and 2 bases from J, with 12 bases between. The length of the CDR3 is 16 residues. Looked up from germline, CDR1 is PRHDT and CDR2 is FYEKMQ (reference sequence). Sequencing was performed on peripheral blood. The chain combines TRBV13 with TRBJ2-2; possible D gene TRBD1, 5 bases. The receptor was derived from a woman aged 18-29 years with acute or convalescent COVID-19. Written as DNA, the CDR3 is TGTGCCAGCAGCTTATTCGAGGACATCAACACCGGGGAGCTGTTTTTT. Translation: CASSLFEDINTGELFF.